A selection of T cell receptor beta chains follows, all from one sample in a study of cytomegalovirus exposure and HLA in healthy donors. Repertoires were generated with immunoSEQ multiplex PCR, while TCRdb's copy carries only in-frame clones and drops some. This table has under 200,000 clones, 68% appearing once. Sequenced sample: PBMCs. These receptor sequences come from a man aged 50 to 59 in good health and CMV-seronegative. CDR3s include the opening cysteine and the closing phenylalanine or tryptophan. The order of the fields is V gene, D gene, clone size, J gene, CDR3 DNA, CDR3 protein. D genes are given only for firm matches. Some rows have no size entry. The others give once, few or many, or a class for an expanded clone.

v_gene: TRBV4-1
d_gene: TRBD2
abundance: NA
j_gene: TRBJ2-7
CDR3nt: TGCGCCAGCAGCCAAGCTCGGGGGGGCCAATACGAGCAGTACTTC
CDR3aa: CASSQARGGQYEQYF

v_gene: TRBV5-1
d_gene: NA
abundance: NA
j_gene: TRBJ1-6
CDR3nt: TGCGCCAGCAGCTTGGAGACAAATTCACCCCTCCACTTT
CDR3aa: CASSLETNSPLHF

v_gene: TRBV10-3
d_gene: NA
abundance: NA
j_gene: TRBJ1-2
CDR3nt: TGTGCCATCAGTGAACCGGGGGGCGAAAACTATGGCTACACCTTC
CDR3aa: CAISEPGGENYGYTF

v_gene: TRBV5-4
d_gene: TRBD1
abundance: NA
j_gene: TRBJ1-1
CDR3nt: TGTGCCAGCAGCTGGGCCTTGGGACAGGGGGAAGCTGAAGCTTTCTTT
CDR3aa: CASSWALGQGEAEAFF

v_gene: TRBV6-5
d_gene: TRBD1
abundance: few
j_gene: TRBJ2-7
CDR3nt: TGTGCCAGCAGTTATGGACAGGGCGGGCTGGAGCAGTACTTC
CDR3aa: CASSYGQGGLEQYF

v_gene: TRBV6-6
d_gene: TRBD1
abundance: NA
j_gene: TRBJ1-6
CDR3nt: TGTGCCAGCAGTTACTCGACAGGGGGCAGTTCACCCCTCCACTTT
CDR3aa: CASSYSTGGSSPLHF

v_gene: TRBV6-5
d_gene: TRBD1
abundance: NA
j_gene: TRBJ1-1
CDR3nt: TGTGCCAGCAGGTTCCGGGACAGCCTTGAAGCTTTCTTT
CDR3aa: CASRFRDSLEAFF

v_gene: TRBV7-6
d_gene: NA
abundance: NA
j_gene: TRBJ1-2
CDR3nt: TGTGCCAGCAGCCCACCCGGCAGGTTCGGCTACACCTTC
CDR3aa: CASSPPGRFGYTF

v_gene: TRBV18
d_gene: TRBD1
abundance: NA
j_gene: TRBJ1-6
CDR3nt: TGTGCCAGCTCAACCCAGGGGGGAAATTCACCCCTCCACTTT
CDR3aa: CASSTQGGNSPLHF

v_gene: TRBV7-2
d_gene: TRBD1
abundance: NA
j_gene: TRBJ2-2
CDR3nt: TGTGCCAGCAGCTCCGACAGGGCGCACACCGGGGAGCTGTTTTTT
CDR3aa: CASSSDRAHTGELFF

v_gene: TRBV4-2
d_gene: TRBD1
abundance: NA
j_gene: TRBJ2-3
CDR3nt: TGTGCCAGCAGCCAAGATTGGCGGACAGGGGTCGTTGATACGCAGTATTTT
CDR3aa: CASSQDWRTGVVDTQYF

v_gene: TRBV6-1
d_gene: TRBD1
abundance: NA
j_gene: TRBJ2-1
CDR3nt: TGTGCCAGCAGTTGGGACAGGGGGCTGAATGAGCAGTTCTTC
CDR3aa: CASSWDRGLNEQFF

v_gene: TRBV11-2
d_gene: TRBD1
abundance: NA
j_gene: TRBJ1-1
CDR3nt: TGTGCCAGCAGCTCCGACAGGGGAAGGTTCACTGAAGCTTTCTTT
CDR3aa: CASSSDRGRFTEAFF

v_gene: TRBV6-5
d_gene: TRBD1
abundance: NA
j_gene: TRBJ1-2
CDR3nt: TGTGCCAGCAGCCTTGCGGGACAGGGGGGTTTTTCCACCTTC
CDR3aa: CASSLAGQGGFSTF

v_gene: TRBV7-6
d_gene: NA
abundance: few
j_gene: TRBJ1-4
CDR3nt: TGTGCCAGCAGCCCCGGTTCAGGGAGGGCCGATGAAAAACTGTTTTTT
CDR3aa: CASSPGSGRADEKLFF

v_gene: TRBV28
d_gene: TRBD1
abundance: few
j_gene: TRBJ1-5
CDR3nt: TGTGCTGGGGGACAGTGGCAAATAGGGCCCCAGCATTTT
CDR3aa: CAGGQWQIGPQHF

v_gene: TRBV18
d_gene: NA
abundance: NA
j_gene: TRBJ1-6
CDR3nt: TGTGCCAGCTCACCAACCGGGACACCTTATAATTCACCCCTCCACTTT
CDR3aa: CASSPTGTPYNSPLHF

v_gene: TRBV10-3
d_gene: TRBD1
abundance: NA
j_gene: TRBJ1-4
CDR3nt: TGTGCCATCAGTGAACAGGGGAATGAAAAACTGTTTTTT
CDR3aa: CAISEQGNEKLFF